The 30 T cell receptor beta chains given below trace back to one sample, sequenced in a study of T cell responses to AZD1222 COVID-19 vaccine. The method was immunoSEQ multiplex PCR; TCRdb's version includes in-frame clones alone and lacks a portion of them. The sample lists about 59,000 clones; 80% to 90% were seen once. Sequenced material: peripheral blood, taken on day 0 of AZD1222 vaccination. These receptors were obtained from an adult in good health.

The CDR3 nucleotides are TGTGCCACCAGGTCGGGGATGGATTCACCCCTCCACTTT. Protein: CATRSGMDSPLHF. The chain combines TRBV10-3 with TRBJ1-6; D call uncertain. There are 13 residues in the CDR3. Germline-derived CDR1 and CDR2 are ENHRY and SYGVKD. The V and J ends lost 10 bases and 8 bases respectively, with 15 bases between them.

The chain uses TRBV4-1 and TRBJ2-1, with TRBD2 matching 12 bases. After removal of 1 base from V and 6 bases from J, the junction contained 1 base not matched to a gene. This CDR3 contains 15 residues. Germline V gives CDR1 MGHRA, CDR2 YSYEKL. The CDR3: CASSQGTSGVNEQFF. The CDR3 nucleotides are TGCGCCAGCAGCCAAGGGACTAGCGGGGTCAATGAGCAGTTCTTC.

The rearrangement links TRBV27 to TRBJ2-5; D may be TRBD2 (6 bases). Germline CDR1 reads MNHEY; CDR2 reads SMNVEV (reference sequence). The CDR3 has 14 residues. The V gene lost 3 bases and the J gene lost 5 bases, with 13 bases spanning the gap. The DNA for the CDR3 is TGTGCCAGCAGTTTTACCGGGAGCGTGGAGACCCAGTACTTC. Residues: CASSFTGSVETQYF.

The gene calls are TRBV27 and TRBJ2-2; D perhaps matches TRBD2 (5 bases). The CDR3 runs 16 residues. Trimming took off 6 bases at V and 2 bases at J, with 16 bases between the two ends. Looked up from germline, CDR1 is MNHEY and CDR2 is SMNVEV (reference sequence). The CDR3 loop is CASSSKGGLNTGELFF. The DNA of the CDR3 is TGTGCCAGCAGCTCAAAAGGTGGACTTAACACCGGGGAGCTGTTTTTT.

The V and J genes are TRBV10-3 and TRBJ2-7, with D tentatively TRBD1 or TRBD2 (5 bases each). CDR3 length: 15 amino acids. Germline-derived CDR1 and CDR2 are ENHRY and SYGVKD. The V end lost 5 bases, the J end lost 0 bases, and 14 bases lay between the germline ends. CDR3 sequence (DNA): TGTGCCATCAGTCAGGGACGGCCAAGCTCCTACGAGCAGTACGTC. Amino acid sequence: CAISQGRPSSYEQYV.

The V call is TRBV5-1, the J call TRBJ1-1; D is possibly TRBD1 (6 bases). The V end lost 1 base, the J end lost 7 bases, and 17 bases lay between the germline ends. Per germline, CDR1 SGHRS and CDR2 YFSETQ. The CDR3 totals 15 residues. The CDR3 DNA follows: TGCGCCAGCAGCTTGACATCACAGGGCTTCGATGAAGCTTTCTTT. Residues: CASSLTSQGFDEAFF.

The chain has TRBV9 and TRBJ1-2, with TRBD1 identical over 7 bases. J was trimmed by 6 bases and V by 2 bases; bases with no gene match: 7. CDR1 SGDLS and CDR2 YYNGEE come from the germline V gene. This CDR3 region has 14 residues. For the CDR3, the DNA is TGTGCCAGCAGCGTGGGAACAGGGGAGGATGGCTACACCTTC. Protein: CASSVGTGEDGYTF.

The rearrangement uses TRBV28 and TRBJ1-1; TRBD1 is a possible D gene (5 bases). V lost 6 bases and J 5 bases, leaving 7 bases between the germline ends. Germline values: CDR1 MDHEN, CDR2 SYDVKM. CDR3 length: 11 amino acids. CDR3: CASRGDTEAFF. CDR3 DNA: TGTGCCAGCAGGGGGGATACTGAAGCTTTCTTT.

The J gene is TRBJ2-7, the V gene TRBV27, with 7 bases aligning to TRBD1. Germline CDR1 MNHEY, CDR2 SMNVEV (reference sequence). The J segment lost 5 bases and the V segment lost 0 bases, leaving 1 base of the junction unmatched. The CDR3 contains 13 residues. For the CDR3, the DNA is TGTGCCAGCAGTTTATCTACAGGGGACGAGCAGTACTTC. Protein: CASSLSTGDEQYF.

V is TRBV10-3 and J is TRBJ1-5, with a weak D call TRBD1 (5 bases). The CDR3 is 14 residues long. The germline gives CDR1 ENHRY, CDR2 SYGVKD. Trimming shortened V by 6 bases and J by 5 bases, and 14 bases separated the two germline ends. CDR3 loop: CAISSLGTDQPQHF. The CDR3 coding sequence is TGTGCCATCAGCTCCCTGGGGACGGATCAGCCCCAGCATTTT.

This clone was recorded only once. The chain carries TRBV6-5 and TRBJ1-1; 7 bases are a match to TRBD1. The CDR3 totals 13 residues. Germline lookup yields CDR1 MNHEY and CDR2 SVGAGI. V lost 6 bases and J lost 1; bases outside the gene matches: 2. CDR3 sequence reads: CASRGQTNTEAFF. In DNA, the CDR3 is TGTGCCAGCAGGGGACAGACGAACACTGAAGCTTTCTTT.

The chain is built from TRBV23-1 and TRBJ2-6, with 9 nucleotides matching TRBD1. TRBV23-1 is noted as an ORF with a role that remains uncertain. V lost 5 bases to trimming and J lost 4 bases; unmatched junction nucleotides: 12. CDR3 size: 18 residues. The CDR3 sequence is CASSDRRDRVSGANVLTF. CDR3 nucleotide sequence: TGCGCCAGCAGTGATCGGCGGGACAGGGTCTCCGGGGCCAACGTCCTGACTTTC.

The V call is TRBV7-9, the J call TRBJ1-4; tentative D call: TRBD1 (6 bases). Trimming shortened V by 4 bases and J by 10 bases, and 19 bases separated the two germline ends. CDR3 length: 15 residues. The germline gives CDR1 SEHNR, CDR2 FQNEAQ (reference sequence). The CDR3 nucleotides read TGTGCCAGCAGCTCCCGGACAGCGACGGGAGGAAAACTGTTTTTT. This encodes CASSSRTATGGKLFF.

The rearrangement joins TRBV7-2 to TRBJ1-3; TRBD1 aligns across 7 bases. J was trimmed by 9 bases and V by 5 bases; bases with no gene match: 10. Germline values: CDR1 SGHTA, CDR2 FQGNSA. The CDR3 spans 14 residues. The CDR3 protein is CASSPQGSGGTIYF. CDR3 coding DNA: TGTGCCAGCAGCCCTCAGGGATCAGGGGGCACCATATATTTT.

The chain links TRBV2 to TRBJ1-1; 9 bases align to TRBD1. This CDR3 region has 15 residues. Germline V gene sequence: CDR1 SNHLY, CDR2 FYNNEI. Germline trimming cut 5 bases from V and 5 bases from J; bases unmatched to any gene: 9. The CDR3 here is CASSYMGQGRTEAFF. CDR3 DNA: TGTGCCAGCAGTTACATGGGACAGGGTCGAACTGAAGCTTTCTTT.

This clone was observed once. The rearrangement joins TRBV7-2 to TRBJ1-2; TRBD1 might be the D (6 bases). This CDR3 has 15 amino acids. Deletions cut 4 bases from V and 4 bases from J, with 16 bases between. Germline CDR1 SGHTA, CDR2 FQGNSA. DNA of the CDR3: TGTGCCAGCAGCTCCCGAGGGGGATCTGGCTATGGCTACACCTTC. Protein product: CASSSRGGSGYGYTF.

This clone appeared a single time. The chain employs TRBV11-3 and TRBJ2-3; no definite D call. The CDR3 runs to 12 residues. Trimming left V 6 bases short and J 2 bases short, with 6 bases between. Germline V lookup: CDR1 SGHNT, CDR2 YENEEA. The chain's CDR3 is CASRESTDTQYF. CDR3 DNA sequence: TGTGCCAGCAGGGAATCCACAGATACGCAGTATTTT.

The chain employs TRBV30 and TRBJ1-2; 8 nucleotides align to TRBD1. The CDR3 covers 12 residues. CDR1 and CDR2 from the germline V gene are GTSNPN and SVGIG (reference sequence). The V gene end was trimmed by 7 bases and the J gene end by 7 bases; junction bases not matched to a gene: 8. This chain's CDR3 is CAFAGTGFGYTF. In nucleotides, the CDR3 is TGTGCCTTCGCGGGGACAGGATTTGGCTACACCTTC.

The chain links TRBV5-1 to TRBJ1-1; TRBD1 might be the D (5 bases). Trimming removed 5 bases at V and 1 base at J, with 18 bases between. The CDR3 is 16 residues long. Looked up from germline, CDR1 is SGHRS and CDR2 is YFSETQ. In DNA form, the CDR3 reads TGCGCCAGCAGGCAACAGGCGGTTGGCAGGAACACTGAAGCTTTCTTT. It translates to CASRQQAVGRNTEAFF.

CDR3 DNA: TGTGCCAGCAACAGACTAGCCGCGGGCGGGGAGCTGTTTTTT. Translated, it gives CASNRLAAGGELFF. This chain links TRBV6-5 with TRBJ2-2; 7 bases agree with TRBD2. This CDR3 is 14 amino acids long. Trimming removed 7 bases from V and 7 bases from J; junction bases left unmatched: 9. In germline, CDR1 is MNHEY, CDR2 SVGAGI.

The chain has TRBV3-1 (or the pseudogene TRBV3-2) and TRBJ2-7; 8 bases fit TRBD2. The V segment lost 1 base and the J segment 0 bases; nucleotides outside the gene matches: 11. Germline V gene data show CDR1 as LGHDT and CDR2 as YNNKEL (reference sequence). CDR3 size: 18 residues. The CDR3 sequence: CASSQGSSGRYNSYEQYF. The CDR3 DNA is TGTGCCAGCAGCCAAGGCTCTAGCGGGCGATACAACTCCTACGAGCAGTACTTC.

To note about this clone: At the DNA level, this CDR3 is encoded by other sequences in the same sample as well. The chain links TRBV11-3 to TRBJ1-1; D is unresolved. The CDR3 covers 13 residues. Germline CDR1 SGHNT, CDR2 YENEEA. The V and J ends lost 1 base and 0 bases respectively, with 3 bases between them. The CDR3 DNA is TGTGCCAGCAGCTTAGGATTGAACACTGAAGCTTTCTTT. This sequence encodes CASSLGLNTEAFF.

CDR3 residues: CASSLTGTPATNEKLFF. CDR3 DNA: TGTGCCAGCAGTCTAACCGGGACACCCGCAACTAATGAAAAACTGTTTTTT. The genes are TRBV6-6 and TRBJ1-4; possibly TRBD1 for D (6 bases). The CDR3 covers 17 residues. CDR1 is MNHNY and CDR2 is SVGAGI in the germline V gene (reference sequence). V lost 5 bases to trimming and J lost 0 bases, with 16 bases between them.

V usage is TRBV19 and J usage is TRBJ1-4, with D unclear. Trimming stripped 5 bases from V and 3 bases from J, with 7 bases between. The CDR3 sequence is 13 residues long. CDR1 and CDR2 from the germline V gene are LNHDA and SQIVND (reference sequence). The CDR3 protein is CASSDRPNEKLFF. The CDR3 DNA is TGTGCCAGTAGTGACCGACCTAATGAAAAACTGTTTTTT.

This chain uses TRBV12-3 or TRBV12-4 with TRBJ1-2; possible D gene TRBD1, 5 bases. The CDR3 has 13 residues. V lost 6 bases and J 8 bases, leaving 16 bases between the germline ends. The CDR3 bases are TGTGCCAGCAGAGGGAGGAGGGGCGGAGGCTACACCTTC. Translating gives CASRGRRGGGYTF.

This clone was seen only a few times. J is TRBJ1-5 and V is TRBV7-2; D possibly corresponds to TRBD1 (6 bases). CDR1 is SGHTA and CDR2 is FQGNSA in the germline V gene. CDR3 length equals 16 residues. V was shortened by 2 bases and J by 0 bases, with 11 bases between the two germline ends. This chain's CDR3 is CASSLYGQISNQPQHF. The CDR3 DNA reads TGTGCCAGCAGCTTATATGGACAGATTAGCAATCAGCCCCAGCATTTT.

CDR3 sequence (DNA): TGTGCCAGCAGCCAAGATTCCGGTTTTACAAATGAAAAACTGTTTTTT. Translation gives CASSQDSGFTNEKLFF. The rearrangement uses TRBV3-1 (or the pseudogene TRBV3-2) and TRBJ1-4; D call uncertain. The CDR3 extends over 16 amino acids. The V and J ends lost 0 bases and 5 bases respectively, with 13 bases between them. Per germline, CDR1 LGHDT and CDR2 YNNKEL (reference sequence).

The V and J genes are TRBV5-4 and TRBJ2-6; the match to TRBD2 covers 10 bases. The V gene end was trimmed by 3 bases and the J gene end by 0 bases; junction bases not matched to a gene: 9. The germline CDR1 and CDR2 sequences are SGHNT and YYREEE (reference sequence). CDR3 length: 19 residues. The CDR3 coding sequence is TGTGCCAGCAGCTCGGTTGGACTAGCGGTAACCTCTGGGGCCAACGTCCTGACTTTC. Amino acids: CASSSVGLAVTSGANVLTF.

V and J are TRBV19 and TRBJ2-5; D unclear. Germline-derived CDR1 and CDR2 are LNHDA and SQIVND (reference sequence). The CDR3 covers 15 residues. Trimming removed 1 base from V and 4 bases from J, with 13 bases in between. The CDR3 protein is CASSIGARKGETQYF. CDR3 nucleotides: TGTGCCAGTAGTATAGGGGCTAGAAAGGGAGAGACCCAGTACTTC.

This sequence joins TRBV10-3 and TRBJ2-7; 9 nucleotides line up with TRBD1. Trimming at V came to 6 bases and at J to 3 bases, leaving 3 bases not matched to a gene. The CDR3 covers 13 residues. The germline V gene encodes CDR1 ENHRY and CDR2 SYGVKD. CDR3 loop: CAISETGGYEQYF. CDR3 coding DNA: TGTGCCATCAGCGAGACAGGGGGCTACGAGCAGTACTTC.